The entry below describes one T cell receptor beta chain. Its cognate antigen is unknown. This sample is part of a study of shared clonotypes between healthy human individuals. The assay was immunoSEQ multiplex PCR, and TCRdb's table has in-frame clones only and misses some. Of hundreds of thousands of clones in the sample, 90% to 96% were seen once. Donors were healthy HIV-negative adults without recently reported acute infections or vaccinations. Overall study findings and caveats: Around 5% of naive CD4 clonotypes were shared across a handful of donors. Richness estimates generally favored naive over memory subsets. Non-shared clonotypes showed lower generation probabilities than clonotypes common to all four donors.

CDR3 length: 13 amino acids. Looked up from germline, CDR1 is SQVTM and CDR2 is ANQGSEA. Trimming took 0 bases from V and 5 from J, leaving 10 bases between them. The chain carries TRBV29-1 and TRBJ2-5, with D unresolved. The sequence came from a woman aged 25 to 39 in good health. The material sequenced was naive CD4+ T cells sorted from blood. Sample subset: CD45RA+ positively selected. The CDR3 reads CSVEELAGETQYF. Here the CDR3 DNA reads TGCAGCGTTGAAGAGCTGGCTGGGGAGACCCAGTACTTC. Based on the CDR3 plus reference TRBV29-1 and TRBJ2-5, the full variable domain is SAVISQKPSRDICQRGTSLTIQCQVDSQVTMMFWYRQQPGQSLTLIATANQGSEATYESGFVIDKFPISRPNLTFSTLTVSNMSPEDSSIYLCSVEELAGETQYFGPGTRLLVL.